This is a list of T cell receptor beta chains from one sample in a study of T-cell memory formation after mild COVID-19. TCRdb fed the 5' RACE reads into MiXCR, producing one record per CDR3 protein. Here the sample spans approximately 290,000 distinct CDR3 sequences, over 7% being singletons. Sample: PBMCs or a T cell subset sorted from them (not recorded which). These receptors all stem from a man between 18 and 29 years old who had mild COVID-19 (a few samples of this study predate the infection). Cell type and time point are not known. CDR3s include the opening cysteine and the closing phenylalanine or tryptophan. D genes are given only for firm matches. Only some rows state a clone size, as once, few, many or a class for expanded clones.

d_call	clone_size	v_call	j_call	cdr3_aa	cdr3_nt
-	-	TRBV15	TRBJ2-4	CATSRDLGAKNIQYF	TGTGCCACCAGCAGAGATCTAGGAGCCAAAAACATTCAGTACTTC
-	-	TRBV21-1	TRBJ2-1	CASSKVSPVSQQFF	TGTGCCAGCAGCAAGGTCTCCCCAGTAAGTCAGCAGTTCTTC
TRBD1	few	TRBV5-5	TRBJ1-2	CASRPDRGYTGYTF	TGTGCCAGCAGGCCGGACAGGGGCTATACCGGCTACACCTTC
-	-	TRBV7-2	TRBJ1-6	CASSLGLVADSPLHF	TGTGCCAGCAGCTTAGGTTTGGTCGCCGATTCACCCCTCCACTTT
TRBD2	-	TRBV10-3	TRBJ2-1	CATQRGGHNFYYEQFF	TGTGCCACCCAGCGGGGGGGGCATAATTTTTACTATGAGCAGTTCTTC
TRBD2	few	TRBV7-2	TRBJ2-1	CASSGRLAGGYNEQFF	TGTGCCAGCAGCGGAAGACTAGCGGGGGGATACAATGAGCAGTTCTTC
TRBD1	-	TRBV7-9	TRBJ1-1	CASSLADRYTEAFF	TGTGCCAGCAGCTTAGCGGACAGGTACACTGAAGCTTTCTTT
-	few	TRBV20-1	TRBJ2-2	CSASPPNTGELFF	TGCAGTGCTAGTCCCCCGAACACCGGGGAGCTGTTTTTT
-	few	TRBV25-1	TRBJ2-2	CASSEAGGATGELFF	TGTGCCAGCAGTGAAGCCGGAGGAGCAACCGGGGAGCTGTTTTTT
TRBD1	few	TRBV5-5	TRBJ1-2	CASSRQGRELYGYTF	TGTGCCAGCAGCCGACAGGGAAGGGAGCTCTATGGCTACACCTTC
-	many	TRBV5-1	TRBJ1-1	CASSLGLTGVTEAFF	TGCGCCAGCAGCTTGGGGCTAACGGGGGTAACTGAAGCTTTCTTT
-	-	TRBV28	TRBJ1-4	CASSPRGPGSNEKLFF	TGTGCCAGCAGTCCCCGGGGGCCTGGCTCTAATGAAAAACTGTTTTTT
TRBD2	many	TRBV5-1	TRBJ2-3	CASSLSSGGSDTQYF	TGCGCCAGCAGCTTGTCTAGCGGGGGGTCAGATACGCAGTATTTT
-	-	TRBV4-1	TRBJ2-1	CASSQDGGNEQFF	TGCGCCAGCAGCCAAGACGGGGGTAATGAGCAGTTCTTC
-	-	TRBV24-1	TRBJ2-2	CATNGDANTGELFF	TGTGCCACTAACGGGGACGCGAACACCGGGGAGCTGTTTTTT
-	few	TRBV12-3/TRBV12-4	TRBJ2-5	CASSLESFEETQYF	TGTGCCAGCAGTTTGGAGTCGTTCGAAGAGACCCAGTACTTC
-	few	TRBV20-1	TRBJ1-2	CSASPGEGYTF	TGCAGTGCTAGTCCAGGGGAAGGCTACACCTTC
TRBD1	-	TRBV20-1	TRBJ2-7	CSARARQGGYEQYF	TGCAGTGCTAGAGCCAGACAGGGTGGCTACGAGCAGTACTTC
-	many	TRBV7-3	TRBJ2-1	CASSPDGYNEQFF	TGTGCCAGCAGCCCGGATGGTTACAATGAGCAGTTCTTC
TRBD2	-	TRBV5-4	TRBJ2-3	CASSTGGGATDTQYF	TGTGCCAGCAGCACGGGGGGAGGGGCCACAGATACGCAGTATTTT
-	few	TRBV3-1	TRBJ2-2	CASSQETRNGELFF	TGTGCCAGCAGCCAAGAGACCAGGAACGGGGAGCTGTTTTTT
-	few	TRBV5-1	TRBJ2-2	CASSSITGKGELFF	TGCGCCAGCAGCTCTATTACAGGAAAAGGGGAGCTGTTTTTT
-	few	TRBV7-2	TRBJ2-5	CASSLLTPQETQYF	TGTGCCAGCAGCTTATTGACGCCCCAAGAGACCCAGTACTTC
-	many	TRBV7-2	TRBJ2-5	CASRFKGPQETQYF	TGTGCCAGCAGGTTCAAGGGGCCTCAAGAGACCCAGTACTTC
TRBD2	few	TRBV2	TRBJ2-5	CASSAPRLAGKETQYF	TGTGCCAGCAGTGCTCCTCGTCTAGCGGGGAAGGAGACCCAGTACTTC
TRBD2	few	TRBV5-1	TRBJ2-1	CASSSGLVYNEQFF	TGCGCCAGCAGCTCCGGACTAGTCTACAATGAGCAGTTCTTC
TRBD1	-	TRBV7-9	TRBJ1-1	CASNPGQPNTEAFF	TGTGCCAGCAACCCGGGACAGCCGAACACTGAAGCTTTCTTT
-	few	TRBV2	TRBJ2-5	CASSFIRTQETQYF	TGTGCCAGCAGCTTCATACGGACACAAGAGACCCAGTACTTC
TRBD2	-	TRBV10-3	TRBJ2-3	CAIRLAGGRSDTQYF	TGTGCCATCAGGCTAGCGGGGGGCCGCTCAGATACGCAGTATTTT
-	few	TRBV12-3/TRBV12-4	TRBJ1-4	CATGPAATVEKLFF	TGTGCCACCGGCCCGGCCGCGACGGTTGAAAAACTGTTTTTT
-	many	TRBV20-1	TRBJ1-1	CSARLGGWNTEAFF	TGCAGTGCTAGGCTGGGAGGGTGGAACACTGAAGCTTTCTTT
TRBD2	-	TRBV7-3	TRBJ2-5	CASSLEGLGQETQYF	TGTGCCAGCAGCTTAGAGGGACTAGGACAAGAGACCCAGTACTTC
-	-	TRBV10-3	TRBJ1-2	CAISEGQQGYGYTF	TGTGCCATCAGTGAAGGACAACAGGGCTATGGCTACACCTTC
TRBD2	-	TRBV5-6	TRBJ2-2	CASSPGLAGPNTGELFF	TGTGCCAGCAGCCCCGGACTAGCGGGGCCGAACACCGGGGAGCTGTTTTTT
-	few	TRBV12-3/TRBV12-4	TRBJ2-5	CASTNDRKETQYF	TGTGCCAGCACTAATGACAGGAAAGAGACCCAGTACTTC
-	-	TRBV27	TRBJ2-4	CASSPSKRVENIQYF	TGTGCCAGCAGTCCCTCCAAGAGAGTAGAAAACATTCAGTACTTC
-	few	TRBV18	TRBJ1-1	CASSPPGANTEAFF	TGTGCCAGCTCACCCCCAGGGGCGAACACTGAAGCTTTCTTT
-	few	TRBV4-2	TRBJ2-6	CASRSEGRVFSGANVLTF	TGTGCCAGCAGAAGCGAAGGCAGGGTTTTCTCTGGGGCCAACGTCCTGACTTTC
-	many	TRBV5-6	TRBJ2-6	CASSLLGRVGIGANVLTF	TGTGCCAGCAGCTTGCTAGGCAGGGTGGGAATTGGGGCCAACGTCCTGACTTTC
-	few	TRBV7-2	TRBJ2-6	CASSLAHFGQSYSGANVLTF	TGTGCCAGCAGCTTAGCGCATTTTGGACAGAGTTACTCTGGGGCCAACGTCCTGACTTTC
TRBD1	many	TRBV20-1	TRBJ2-5	CSARDRRGRETQYF	TGCAGTGCTAGAGATCGTAGGGGGCGGGAGACCCAGTACTTC
TRBD1	-	TRBV4-1	TRBJ2-3	CASRLQGRTDTQYF	TGCGCCAGCAGGCTACAGGGGCGCACAGATACGCAGTATTTT
TRBD1	-	TRBV5-1	TRBJ1-1	CASSLGVGTGNEAFF	TGCGCCAGCAGCTTGGGGGTAGGGACAGGAAATGAAGCTTTCTTT
-	few	TRBV7-2	TRBJ1-1	CASSLAMGLNTEAFF	TGTGCCAGCAGCTTAGCCATGGGGCTGAACACTGAAGCTTTCTTT
-	few	TRBV5-1	TRBJ1-6	CASRIAPGYNSPLHF	TGCGCCAGCAGAATCGCCCCAGGGTATAATTCACCCCTCCACTTT
-	-	TRBV20-1	TRBJ2-7	CSAWQGISYEQYF	TGCAGTGCTTGGCAGGGGATCTCCTACGAGCAGTACTTC
-	-	TRBV7-2	TRBJ1-2	CASSLGGASGYTF	TGTGCCAGCAGCTTAGGAGGGGCTAGTGGCTACACCTTC
-	-	TRBV29-1	TRBJ1-4	CSVAVPAGEKLFF	TGCAGCGTTGCGGTCCCGGCCGGGGAAAAACTGTTTTTT
TRBD1	few	TRBV7-3	TRBJ2-1	CASSERTGVYNEQFF	TGTGCCAGCAGCGAACGGACAGGGGTCTACAATGAGCAGTTCTTC
-	few	TRBV19	TRBJ1-1	CASSAGDFTEAFF	TGTGCCAGTAGTGCGGGGGATTTCACTGAAGCTTTCTTT
-	few	TRBV20-1	TRBJ1-4	CSASEGIDLRFF	TGCAGTGCTTCCGAGGGGATAGACCTGCGATTTTTT
-	few	TRBV21-1	TRBJ1-1	CASSKDLKGTGDTEAFF	TGTGCCAGCAGCAAAGATTTGAAAGGGACAGGGGATACTGAAGCTTTCTTT
TRBD1	many	TRBV5-1	TRBJ2-7	CASSRTGDFEQYF	TGCGCCAGCAGCAGGACAGGAGACTTCGAGCAGTACTTC
TRBD1	-	TRBV6-1	TRBJ1-5	CASSGTGVGNQPQHF	TGTGCCAGCAGTGGGACAGGGGTAGGCAATCAGCCCCAGCATTTT
TRBD1	few	TRBV6-2/TRBV6-3	TRBJ1-1	CASSYLTGESNTEAFF	TGTGCCAGCAGTTACCTGACAGGGGAATCCAACACTGAAGCTTTCTTT
-	-	TRBV12-3/TRBV12-4	TRBJ2-3	CASTSYTSSTDTQYF	TGTGCCAGCACCTCTTATACTAGCAGCACAGATACGCAGTATTTT
-	-	TRBV7-2	TRBJ1-6	CASSLEGADYNSPLHF	TGTGCCAGCAGCTTAGAAGGGGCTGACTATAATTCACCCCTCCACTTT